This TCR beta chain was observed in a study of OX40 agonist ivuxolimab in advanced cancers. Overall study: From about 23 to 85 years was the age range, with a mean of about 56 years, and over 70% were male. Study-wide results and limits: Among the least clonally expanded were partial responders at 0.1-3.0 mg/kg. Clonal expansion from baseline to week 6 occurred in both CD4+ and CD8+ T cells.

With respect to this clone: As yet, its antigen is unknown.

The protocol was immunoSEQ multiplex PCR, while the TCRdb copy is restricted to in-frame clones and leaves out a portion. The top ten hold more than 0.5% of the sample, which has about 93,000 clones, 92% seen once. In germline, CDR1 is MNHEY, CDR2 SMNVEV (reference sequence). This CDR3 has 14 residues. Trimming took 7 bases from V and 9 from J; bases not matched to a gene: 10. This receptor was identified in an adult with an advanced solid tumor such as melanoma, head and neck, liver or kidney cancer. This chain connects TRBV27 to TRBJ2-1, with TRBD1 identical over 9 bases. This specimen consisted of CD4+ or CD8+ T cells sorted from blood, obtained in a trial of the OX40 agonist ivuxolimab. This CDR3 reads CASTMGQGFGEQFF. The CDR3 DNA reads TGTGCCAGCACCATGGGACAGGGTTTTGGTGAGCAGTTCTTC.